This TCR beta chain was captured by sequencing in a study of response to subunit inactivated influenza vaccine. This clonotype was recorded a few times. V lost 7 bases, J lost 4 bases, and 9 bases lay in between. The CDR3 covers 12 residues. One entry per CDR3 protein results from TCRdb running MiXCR on the RT-PCR reads. The sample carries more than 400,000 distinct CDR3 sequences, about a tenth recorded once. V is TRBV12-3 or TRBV12-4 and J is TRBJ2-3, with D tentatively TRBD2 (5 bases). This clonotype was obtained from a man in his fifties or sixties who received an inactivated influenza vaccine. This specimen consisted of PBMCs from blood, obtained more than 35 days after vaccination. The CDR3 nucleotides are TGTGCCAGCAATCGGGGAGCAGATACGCAGTATTTT. Its translation: CASNRGADTQYF.